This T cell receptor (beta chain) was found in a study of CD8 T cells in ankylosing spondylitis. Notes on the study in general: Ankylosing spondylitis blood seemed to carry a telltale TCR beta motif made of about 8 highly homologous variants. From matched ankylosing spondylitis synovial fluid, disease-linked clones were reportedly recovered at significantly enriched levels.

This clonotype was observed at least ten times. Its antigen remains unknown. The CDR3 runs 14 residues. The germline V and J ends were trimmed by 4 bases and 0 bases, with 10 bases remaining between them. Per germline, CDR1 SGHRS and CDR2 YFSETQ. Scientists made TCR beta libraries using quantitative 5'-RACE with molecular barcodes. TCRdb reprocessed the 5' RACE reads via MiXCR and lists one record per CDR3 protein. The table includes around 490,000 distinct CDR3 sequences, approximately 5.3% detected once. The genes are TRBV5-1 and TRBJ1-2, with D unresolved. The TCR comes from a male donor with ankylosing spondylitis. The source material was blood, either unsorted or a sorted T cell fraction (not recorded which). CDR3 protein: CASSAYSTNYGYTF. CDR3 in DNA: TGCGCCAGCAGCGCATACAGTACTAACTATGGCTACACCTTC. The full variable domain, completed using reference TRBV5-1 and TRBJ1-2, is KAGVTQTPRYLIKTRGQQVTLSCSPISGHRSVSWYQQTPGQGLQFLFEYFSETQRNKGNFPGRFSGRQFSNSRSEMNVSTLELGDSALYLCASSAYSTNYGYTFGSGTRLTVV.